The next 11 T cell receptor beta chains were all read from a single sample in a study of CD8+ T cells in alopecia areata (dated by TCRdb to between 2017 and 2018). The time point label here, explained by the study, means: about 25 weeks on oral tofacitinib. The sample's treatment or condition label is to be understood as: oral pan-JAK inhibitor, 5-10 mg twice daily. The library was built by means of the immunoSEQ multiplex PCR assay. RNA was extracted from all samples and reverse transcribed into cDNA as template for TCR sequencing. Held by TCRdb, this immuneACCESS table contains in-frame sequences only and omits some clones. Under half of the omission traces to an unresolved V gene where checked; the cause of the rest is unknown. Here the sample has 150,000 to 200,000 clones; 60% occur a single time. Approximately 1% of the sample rests with the top ten. The material sequenced was CD4+ T cells sorted from blood, taken at week 24, from a patient treated with tofacitinib. These receptors were taken from a human donor with alopecia areata.

V gene TRBV9 combines with J gene TRBJ2-3; no clear D gene. Looked up from germline, CDR1 is SGDLS and CDR2 is YYNGEE. The V gene lost 4 bases and the J gene lost 4 bases, with 7 bases spanning the gap. This CDR3 spans 12 amino acids. CDR3 coding DNA: TGTGCCAGCAGCACAACTTCAGATACGCAGTATTTT. Translation: CASSTTSDTQYF.

This clone was found a few times. This chain uses TRBV29-1 with TRBJ1-2; D may be TRBD1 (6 bases). Germline V gives CDR1 SQVTM, CDR2 ANQGSEA. The V and J ends lost 2 bases and 14 bases respectively, with 27 bases between them. The CDR3 is made up of 15 amino acids. The CDR3 sequence is CSVEPSDTFWLGATF. The CDR3 DNA is TGCAGCGTTGAACCCTCTGACACCTTCTGGCTGGGGGCAACCTTC.

The chain uses TRBV9 and TRBJ2-2; D not certain. CDR1 and CDR2 (germline): SGDLS, YYNGEE. Deletions cut 2 bases from V and 6 bases from J, with 11 bases between. This CDR3 has 14 residues. The CDR3 protein is CASSVGALAGELFF. CDR3 in DNA: TGTGCCAGCAGCGTTGGAGCATTAGCCGGGGAGCTGTTTTTT.

The chain combines TRBV30 with TRBJ1-3; D remains ambiguous. Trimming removed 1 base at V and 4 bases at J, with 8 bases between. The germline V gene has CDR1 GTSNPN and CDR2 SVGIG (reference sequence). The CDR3 extends over 13 amino acids. CDR3 loop: CAWSALRGNTIYF. CDR3 nucleotide sequence: TGTGCCTGGAGTGCCCTCCGGGGAAACACCATATATTTT.

The rearrangement uses TRBV11-3 and TRBJ2-3; D gene uncertain. The V and J ends lost 6 bases and 4 bases respectively, with 17 bases between them. Germline CDR1 and CDR2: SGHNT and YENEEA. CDR3 length: 15 residues. CDR3 nucleotides: TGTGCCAGCAGAGATGAGAGGTTGAAGGCAGATACGCAGTATTTT. It is translated as CASRDERLKADTQYF.

This chain joins TRBV4-3 and TRBJ2-1; D unresolved. CDR1 LGHNA and CDR2 YSLEER come from the germline V gene. Trimming stripped 1 base from V and 8 bases from J, with 6 bases between. The CDR3 runs to 12 residues. The CDR3 reads CASSQAGDEQFF. CDR3 bases: TGCGCCAGCAGCCAAGCAGGCGATGAGCAGTTCTTC.

J is TRBJ2-1 and V is TRBV4-2, with TRBD2 matching 8 bases. CDR1 LGHNA and CDR2 YNFKEQ come from the germline V gene. The CDR3 consists of 12 residues. Germline trimming cut 4 bases from V and 11 bases from J; bases unmatched to any gene: 4. CDR3: CASSLGGGKQFF. The CDR3 DNA reads as TGTGCCAGCAGCCTTGGCGGGGGGAAGCAGTTCTTC.

This CDR3 reads CASSLTQGNIQYF. CDR3 coding DNA: TGTGCCAGCAGTCTAACACAGGGCAACATTCAGTACTTC. The J gene is TRBJ2-4, the V gene TRBV6-5; maybe TRBD1 (6 bases). Per germline, CDR1 MNHEY and CDR2 SVGAGI. The germline V and J ends were trimmed by 5 bases and 7 bases, with 12 bases remaining between them. This CDR3 spans 13 amino acids.

This clone came up a few times. In DNA, the CDR3 is TGTGCCAGCAGTGAAGCGCTTGGCAGGGGTTACGAGCAGTACTTC. This sequence encodes CASSEALGRGYEQYF. J is TRBJ2-7 and V is TRBV2; D might be TRBD1 (6 bases). V was shortened by 0 bases and J by 4 bases, with 13 bases between the two germline ends. Germline V gene sequence: CDR1 SNHLY, CDR2 FYNNEI. The CDR3 has 15 residues.

The chain recombines TRBV14 with TRBJ2-5, with 10 positions matching TRBD2. The CDR3 consists of 17 residues. CDR1 and CDR2 (germline): SGHDN, FVKESK. V lost 5 bases, J lost 1 base, and 10 bases stayed unmatched. The CDR3 here is CASSKSLAGATQETQYF. DNA of the CDR3: TGTGCCAGCAGCAAAAGTCTAGCGGGGGCCACCCAAGAGACCCAGTACTTC.

The chain is built from TRBV7-8 and TRBJ2-3; D not resolved. The CDR3 is 16 residues long. The V end was cut by 5 bases, the J end by 0 bases, with 15 bases between. In germline, CDR1 is SGHVS, CDR2 FQNEAQ. In DNA, the CDR3 is TGTGCCAGCAGCGCCGGCCTAGTGCTCAGCACAGATACGCAGTATTTT. It translates to CASSAGLVLSTDTQYF.